A single count supports the clone carrying this T cell receptor beta chain. This sample was taken from a study of radiation and T cells in renal cell carcinoma. Study at large: Nephrectomy followed 15 Gy stereotactic body radiation by 4 weeks.

Assay used: immunoSEQ multiplex PCR; TCRdb lists only in-frame clones, some missing. The sample carries roughly 130,000 clones, nearly 90% recorded once. Indicated time point: baseline pretreatment blood. Treatment denoted: 15 Gy SBRT to primary tumor, nephrectomy 4 weeks later. V was pared by 0 bases and J by 3 bases, with 9 bases between. The CDR3 sequence is 15 residues long. The germline CDR1 and CDR2 sequences are LNHNV and YYDKDF (reference sequence). The sequence came from a woman aged 45-59 years with renal cell carcinoma. The gene calls are TRBV15 and TRBJ1-5; D not resolved. This specimen was blood, taken from a patient whose treatment included radiotherapy and nephrectomy. The CDR3 loop reads CATSREGSYNQPQHF. In DNA form, the CDR3 reads TGTGCCACCAGCAGAGAGGGGTCCTACAATCAGCCCCAGCATTTT.